This T cell receptor (beta chain) originates from a study of CD8 T cells in Susac syndrome (dated by TCRdb to about 2019). About the investigation overall: The study used repertoire sequencing to test whether antigen drove CD8+ T cell activation and differentiation in Susac syndrome. The clonality of the CD8+ T cell repertoire was compared across over 10 healthy donors, some 14 Susac syndrome patients and roughly 16 multiple sclerosis patients.

RNA was extracted using the RNeasy kit, and roughly 0.45 to 1 ug of the RNA was reverse transcribed with random hexamers. TCR beta CDR3 regions were amplified with the immunoSEQ multiplex PCR assay covering 54 Vbeta and 13 Jbeta segments. PCR amplification bias was corrected by using a synthetic template baseline for primer optimization and computational correction. Concerning the study's data processing: Only productive sequences were kept, with reads annotated to V, D and J genes according to IMGT and analyzed in immunoSEQ Analyzer. Clonality was computed as one minus Shannon entropy normalized by log2 of the number of productive unique sequences. For each patient and control, public and private clones were evaluated among the 100 most prevalent clones. Susac-specific clones were defined as absent from healthy and MS cohorts, about 1,000 published viral clones and other ImmuneACCESS disease sequences. The public reads were run again by TCRdb, first through fastp at Q25 and then through MiXCR, and only productive beta chains were kept. Rows with one shared CDR3 protein collapse into an entry with the most common genes and DNA. TCRdb's processing, not the authors', yielded these V and J calls. The sample data list some 63,000 distinct CDR3 sequences, and approximately 93% of these were observed just once. The ten largest account for about 0.6% of the sample.

The sample holds a few counts of this clonotype. The antigen it binds to is not known. Base qualities are missing; no much larger clone stands one base away. What the authors observed across the whole study: The study acknowledged that relatively few individuals were included in the TCR sequencing and HLA analysis.

Peripheral blood CD8+ and CD4+ T cells from healthy donors, Susac syndrome patients and multiple sclerosis patients were profiled using high-throughput TCR beta sequencing. The multiple sclerosis controls were treatment-naive patients whose relapsing-remitting disease, either stable or active, fulfilled the revised McDonald criteria. CD8+ TEMRA cells were enriched by FACS, while bulk CD8+ and CD4+ T cells were purified by magnetic negative isolation. Blood was drawn into EDTA tubes, processed within 24 hours, and PBMCs were isolated by density gradient centrifugation. PBMCs destined for TCR sequencing were cryopreserved in liquid nitrogen and later thawed in a 37 °C water bath. The sorted or isolated CD4+, CD8+ and CD8+ TEMRA cells had a purity of 90% or higher. The germline V gene (reference sequence) sets CDR1 to SGHNT and CDR2 to YYREEE. Trimming removed 0 bases from V and 1 base from J; the gene matches leave 9 bases unexplained. The CDR3 contains 17 residues, cysteine and phenylalanine counted. Only the CDR3 DNA stays, 51 bases, in frame from base 1.

The rearrangement joined TRBV5-4 to TRBJ1-2; 7 of the junction bases match TRBD1. The clonotype originates from a human donor with multiple sclerosis. Input material: CD8+ T cells from PBMCs. CDR3 protein: CASSLEQFGTVNYGYTF. The nucleotide sequence is TGTGCCAGCAGCTTGGAACAATTTGGGACAGTTAACTATGGCTACACCTTC.